This T cell receptor (beta chain) was found in a study of OX40 agonist ivuxolimab in advanced cancers. Study summary: Clinicians treated patients with ivuxolimab, an agonistic anti-OX40 (CD134) antibody. Melanoma, hepatocellular carcinoma, head and neck or renal cell cancer occurred in dose-escalation patients.

Study outcomes and limitations: On average, CD8+ T cells had more expanded clones than CD4+.

This clone appeared a single time. What it binds is unknown. V shed 2 bases, J shed 5 bases, and the junction held 5 bases outside the gene matches. Germline V lookup: CDR1 SGHNT, CDR2 YYREEE (reference sequence). The CDR3 contains 15 residues. Generated by immunoSEQ multiplex PCR, the TCRdb table keeps only in-frame clones and is missing some. This table holds tens of thousands of clones, approximately 86% found once. The specimen comprised CD4+ or CD8+ T cells sorted from blood, sampled in a trial of the OX40 agonist ivuxolimab. This receptor was obtained from an adult with an advanced solid tumor such as melanoma, head and neck, liver or kidney cancer. V is TRBV5-4 and J is TRBJ2-1; 9 bases are a match to TRBD2. The CDR3 loop reads CASSFSGRLNNEQFF. In DNA, the CDR3 is TGTGCCAGCAGCTTTAGCGGGAGACTAAACAATGAGCAGTTCTTC. The whole variable domain, remainder taken from reference TRBV5-4 and TRBJ2-1, is ETGVTQSPTHLIKTRGQQVTLRCSSQSGHNTVSWYQQALGQGPQFIFQYYREEENGRGNFPPRFSGLQFPNYSSELNVNALELDDSALYLCASSFSGRLNNEQFFGPGTRLTVL.